Presented here are 4 T cell receptor beta chains from one specimen sequenced in a study of beta chain features in type 1 diabetes. General observations from the study: TCRB CDR3s from Type 1 diabetes patients were moderately but significantly shorter in all four CD4+ subsets.

What was sequenced were expressed TCRB transcripts, since all of the isolated RNA had been reverse transcribed. The assay was immunoSEQ multiplex PCR, and TCRdb's table has in-frame clones only and misses some. This sample has roughly 230,000 clones, with approximately 11% found just once. No antigen has been assigned to these receptors. The sequencing sample was made of naive CD4+ T cells from blood. The receptor set was obtained from a man aged 25-45 years with type 1 diabetes.

This clone was counted between two and nine times. CDR3 region: CASWNYANSPLHF. The CDR3 DNA reads as TGTGCCAGCTGGAACTACGCCAATTCACCCCTCCACTTT. The rearrangement links TRBV28 to TRBJ1-6, with D unresolved. Trimming pared 8 bases from V and 7 bases from J, leaving 12 bases between. From germline, CDR1 is MDHEN and CDR2 SYDVKM. This CDR3 contains 13 residues.

This clone showed up just a few times. CDR3 protein: CATSLQTWGGEKLFF. The CDR3 coding sequence is TGTGCCACCAGCCTCCAGACCTGGGGGGGTGAAAAACTGTTTTTT. This chain uses TRBV15 with TRBJ1-4; TRBD1 is a possible D gene (5 bases). Trimming stripped 5 bases from V and 7 bases from J, with 17 bases between. The CDR3 is 15 residues long. The germline gives CDR1 LNHNV, CDR2 YYDKDF (reference sequence).

This clone was detected a few times. The gene calls are TRBV7-2 and TRBJ1-6; D uncertain. Germline V gene data show CDR1 as SGHTA and CDR2 as FQGNSA. The V end lost 5 bases, the J end lost 0 bases, and 17 bases lay between the germline ends. This CDR3 is 18 amino acids long. The CDR3 nucleotides are TGTGCCAGCAGCCCTGCGGCAGTCCTAAGCTCCTATAATTCACCCCTCCACTTT. Its protein product is CASSPAAVLSSYNSPLHF.

This clone was seen more than once but under ten times. The chain joins TRBV12-5 to TRBJ1-2; weak D call: TRBD1 (5 bases). Germline-derived CDR1 and CDR2 are LGHNT and FRNRAP. The CDR3 has 12 residues. The V end was cut by 6 bases, the J end by 7 bases, with 12 bases between. The CDR3 DNA follows: TGTGCTAGTGGCCTGGACGGGGGTGGCTACACCTTC. This gives the protein CASGLDGGGYTF.